These 17 T cell receptor beta chains originate from one sample sequenced in a study of monozygotic twins with inflammatory bowel disease. TCRdb reprocessed the 5' RACE reads and keeps a single row for each CDR3 protein, giving no DNA. The sample table sets out about 380,000 distinct CDR3 sequences. Material for sequencing was blood. The receptor set was obtained from a human donor with ulcerative colitis or Crohn's disease, or a healthy co-twin of an affected twin (not recorded which).

The rearrangement links TRBV7-9 to TRBJ2-7; with no DNA, the TCRdb D assignment of TRBD1 cannot be verified. The CDR3 sequence is 16 residues long. The germline CDR1 and CDR2 sequences are SEHNR and FQNEAQ (reference sequence). This chain's CDR3 is CASSLAPDRAEDEQYF.

V and J are TRBV4-1 and TRBJ1-1. Looked up from germline, CDR1 is MGHRA and CDR2 is YSYEKL. The CDR3 covers 11 residues. Here the CDR3 reads CASSQADEAFF.

The V gene is TRBV13, the J gene TRBJ1-2; absent DNA, TCRdb's TRBD1 call cannot be checked. This CDR3 is 16 amino acids long. The germline gives CDR1 PRHDT, CDR2 FYEKMQ (reference sequence). The CDR3 spells CASSLGRGRAGYGYTF.

This chain connects TRBV6-1 to TRBJ2-7; TCRdb's D call of TRBD1 is untestable without DNA. CDR1 and CDR2 from the germline V gene are MNHNS and SASEGT. This CDR3 contains 11 residues. CDR3 sequence reads: CASQQGAEQYF.

The chain has TRBV18 and TRBJ1-1; TCRdb's D gene call, TRBD1, goes unchecked for lack of DNA. This CDR3 has 14 residues. The V gene's germline CDR1 is KGHSH and CDR2 LQKENI. CDR3 region: CASSPRTGRTEAFF.

V usage is TRBV7-8 and J usage is TRBJ2-7. This CDR3 has 15 residues. Germline loops: CDR1 SGHVS, CDR2 FQNEAQ. CDR3 residues: CASSLTRVASYEQYF.

The chain links TRBV29-1 to TRBJ2-1. Germline V lookup: CDR1 SQVTM, CDR2 ANQGSEA. The CDR3 contains 15 residues. CDR3 sequence: CSVEGVGSSYNEQFF.

The chain is built from TRBV14 and TRBJ2-7; TCRdb proposes TRBD2, but this gene call is untestable without DNA. The CDR3 has 20 amino acids. The germline V gene has CDR1 SGHDN and CDR2 FVKESK. The chain's CDR3 is CASSQDPWPSGGNSSYEQYF.

V is TRBV4-2 and J is TRBJ2-1; lacking DNA, the TRBD1 call made by TCRdb goes unchecked. The CDR3 consists of 16 residues. Germline V gene sequence: CDR1 LGHNA, CDR2 YNFKEQ. The CDR3 here is CASSQDSTRGNNEQFF.

This chain links TRBV5-1 with TRBJ1-6; lacking DNA, the TRBD1 call made by TCRdb goes unchecked. Germline CDR1 SGHRS, CDR2 YFSETQ. This CDR3 is 15 amino acids long. The CDR3 spells CASSFGTAYNSPLHF.

The chain is built from TRBV4-3 and TRBJ2-3; with no DNA, the TCRdb D assignment of TRBD1 cannot be verified. The CDR3 extends over 15 amino acids. Looked up from germline, CDR1 is LGHNA and CDR2 is YSLEER. The chain's CDR3 is CASSLGRGSTDTQHF.

This rearrangement joins TRBV6-1 to TRBJ2-6; with no DNA, the TCRdb D assignment of TRBD1 cannot be verified. The V gene's germline CDR1 is MNHNS and CDR2 SASEGT. The CDR3 is made up of 16 amino acids. CDR3 residues: CASSPIRGTGANVLTF.

The CDR3 spells CASSIGLSSYEQYF. The chain combines TRBV19 with TRBJ2-7. This CDR3 spans 14 amino acids. CDR1 is LNHDA and CDR2 is SQIVND in the germline V gene (reference sequence).

The J gene is TRBJ1-5, the V gene TRBV20-1. Looked up from germline, CDR1 is DFQATT and CDR2 is SNEGSKA (reference sequence). The length of the CDR3 is 15 residues. CDR3 protein: CSARLTMGSNQPQHF.

J is TRBJ2-1 and V is TRBV7-2; TCRdb's D call of TRBD1 is untestable without DNA. Germline assignment: CDR1 SGHTA and CDR2 FQGNSA. This CDR3 is 14 amino acids long. The CDR3 spells CASSLVSRVNEQFF.

This sequence joins TRBV20-1 and TRBJ2-5. The CDR3 extends over 13 amino acids. Germline loops: CDR1 DFQATT, CDR2 SNEGSKA (reference sequence). CDR3 in amino acids: CSAPTVIRETQYF.

The chain recombines TRBV12-5 with TRBJ1-4; TCRdb's D call, TRBD1, is unchecked because there is no DNA. This CDR3 has 16 amino acids. CDR1 LGHNT and CDR2 FRNRAP come from the germline V gene. CDR3 protein: CASAHVQGVTNEKLFF. Full variable domain (missing parts from reference TRBV12-5 and TRBJ1-4): DARVTQTPRHKVTEMGQEVTMRCQPILGHNTVFWYRQTMMQGLELLAYFRNRAPLDDSGMPKDRFSAEMPDATLATLKIQPSEPRDSAVYFCASAHVQGVTNEKLFFGSGTQLSVL.